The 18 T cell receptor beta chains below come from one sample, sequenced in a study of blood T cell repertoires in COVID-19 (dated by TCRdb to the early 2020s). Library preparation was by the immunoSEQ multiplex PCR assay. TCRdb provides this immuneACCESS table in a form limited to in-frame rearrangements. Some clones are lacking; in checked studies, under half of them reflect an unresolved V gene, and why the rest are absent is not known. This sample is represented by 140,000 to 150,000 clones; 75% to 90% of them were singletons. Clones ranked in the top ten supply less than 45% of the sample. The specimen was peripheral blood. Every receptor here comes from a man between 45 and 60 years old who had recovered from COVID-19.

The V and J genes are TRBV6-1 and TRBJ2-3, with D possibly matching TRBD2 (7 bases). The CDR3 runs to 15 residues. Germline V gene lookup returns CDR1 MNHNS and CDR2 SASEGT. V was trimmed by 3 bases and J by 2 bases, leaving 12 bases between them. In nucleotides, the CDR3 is TGTGCCAGCAGTGAGACCGGGGGGCTCACAGATACGCAGTATTTT. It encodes CASSETGGLTDTQYF.

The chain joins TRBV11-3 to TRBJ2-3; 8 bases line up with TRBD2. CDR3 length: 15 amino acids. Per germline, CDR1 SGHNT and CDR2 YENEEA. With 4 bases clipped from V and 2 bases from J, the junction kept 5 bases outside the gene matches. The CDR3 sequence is CASSSGGGTTDTQYF. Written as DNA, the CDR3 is TGTGCCAGCAGCTCCGGGGGGGGCACCACAGATACGCAGTATTTT.

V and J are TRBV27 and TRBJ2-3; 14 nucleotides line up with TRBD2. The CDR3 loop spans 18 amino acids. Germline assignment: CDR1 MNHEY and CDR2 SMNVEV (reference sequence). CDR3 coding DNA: TGTTCTCCAGCAGTGCCGACTAGCGGGGGGGCCGTAACAGATACGCAGTATTTT. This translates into CSPAVPTSGGAVTDTQYF.

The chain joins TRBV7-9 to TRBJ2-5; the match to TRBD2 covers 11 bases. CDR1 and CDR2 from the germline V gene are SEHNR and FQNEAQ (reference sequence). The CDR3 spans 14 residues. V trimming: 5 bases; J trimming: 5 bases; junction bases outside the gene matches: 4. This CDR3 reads CASSPRTSGETQYF. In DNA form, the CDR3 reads TGTGCCAGCAGCCCACGGACTAGCGGGGAGACCCAGTACTTC.

The CDR3 sequence: CARSSVAGDSYEQYF. CDR3 nucleotides: TGTGCCAGAAGCTCGGTAGCGGGGGACTCCTACGAGCAGTACTTC. The V call is TRBV5-3, the J call TRBJ2-7; TRBD2 agrees at 9 bases. TRBV5-3 is reported as an ORF; its role is uncertain. V trimming: 3 bases; J trimming: 0 bases; junction bases outside the gene matches: 4. This CDR3 comprises 15 residues.

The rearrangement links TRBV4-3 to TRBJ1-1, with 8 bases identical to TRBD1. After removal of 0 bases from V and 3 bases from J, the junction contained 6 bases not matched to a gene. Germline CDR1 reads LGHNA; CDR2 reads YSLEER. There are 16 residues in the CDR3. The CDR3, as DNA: TGCGCCAGCAGCCAAGACAGGGGGCGCGGGCACACTGAAGCTTTCTTT. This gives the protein CASSQDRGRGHTEAFF.

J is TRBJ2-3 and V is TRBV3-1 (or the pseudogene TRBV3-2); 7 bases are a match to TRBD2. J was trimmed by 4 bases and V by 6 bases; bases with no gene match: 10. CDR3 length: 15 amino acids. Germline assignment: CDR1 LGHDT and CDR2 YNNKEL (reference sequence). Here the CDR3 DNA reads TGTGCCAGCAGGGCTCAGCGGGGCTGGGCAGATACGCAGTATTTT. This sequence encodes CASRAQRGWADTQYF.

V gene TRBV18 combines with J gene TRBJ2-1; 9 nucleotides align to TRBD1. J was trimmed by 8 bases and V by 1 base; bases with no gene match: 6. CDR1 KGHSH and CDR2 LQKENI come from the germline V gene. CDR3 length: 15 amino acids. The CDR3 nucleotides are TGTGCCAGCTCACCACAAGGGACAGGGACCTATGAGCAGTTCTTC. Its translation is CASSPQGTGTYEQFF.

This CDR3 reads CASSLDGSTATDTQYF. The CDR3 DNA sequence: TGCGCCAGCAGCTTGGACGGGTCGACTGCCACAGATACGCAGTATTTT. V gene TRBV5-1 combines with J gene TRBJ2-3, with unresolved D. CDR3 size: 16 residues. V was trimmed by 0 bases and J by 2 bases, leaving 13 bases between them. The germline V gene encodes CDR1 SGHRS and CDR2 YFSETQ.

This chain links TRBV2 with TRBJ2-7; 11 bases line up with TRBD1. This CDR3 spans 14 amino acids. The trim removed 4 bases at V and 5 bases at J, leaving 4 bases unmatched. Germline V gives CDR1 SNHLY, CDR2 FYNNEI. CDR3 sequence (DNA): TGTGCCAGCAGTGCCGGACAGGGGGCCGACGAGCAGTACTTC. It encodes CASSAGQGADEQYF.

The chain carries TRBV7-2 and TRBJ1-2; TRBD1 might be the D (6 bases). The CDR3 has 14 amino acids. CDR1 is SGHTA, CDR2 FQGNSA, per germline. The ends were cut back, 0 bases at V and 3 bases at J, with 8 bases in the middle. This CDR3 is CASSLATGYYGYTF. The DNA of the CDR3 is TGTGCCAGCAGCTTAGCTACAGGGTACTATGGCTACACCTTC.

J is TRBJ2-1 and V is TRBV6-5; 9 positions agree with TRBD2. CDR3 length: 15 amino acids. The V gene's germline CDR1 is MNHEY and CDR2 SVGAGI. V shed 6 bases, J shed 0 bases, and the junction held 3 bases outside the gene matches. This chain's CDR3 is CASSRLADSYNEQFF. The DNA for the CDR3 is TGTGCCAGCAGCAGACTAGCGGACTCCTACAATGAGCAGTTCTTC.

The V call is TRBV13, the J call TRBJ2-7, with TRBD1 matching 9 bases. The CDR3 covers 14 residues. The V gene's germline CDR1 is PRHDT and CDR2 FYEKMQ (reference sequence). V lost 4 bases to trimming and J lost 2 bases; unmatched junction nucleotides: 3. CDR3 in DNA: TGTGCCAGCAGCTCACGGACAGGGGCCTACGAGCAGTACTTC. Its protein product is CASSSRTGAYEQYF.

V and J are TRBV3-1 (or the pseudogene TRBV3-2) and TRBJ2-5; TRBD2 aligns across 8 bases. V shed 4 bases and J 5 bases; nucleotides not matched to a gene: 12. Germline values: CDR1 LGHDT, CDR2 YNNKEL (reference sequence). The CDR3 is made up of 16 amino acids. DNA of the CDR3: TGTGCCAGCAGCCGCCCCAGGGCGGGGGGTGGGGAGACCCAGTACTTC. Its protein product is CASSRPRAGGGETQYF.

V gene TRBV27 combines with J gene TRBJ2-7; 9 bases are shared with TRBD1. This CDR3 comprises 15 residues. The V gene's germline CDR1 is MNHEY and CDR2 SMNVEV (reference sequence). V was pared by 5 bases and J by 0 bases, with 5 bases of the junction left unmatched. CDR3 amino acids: CASSAGTGYSYEQYF. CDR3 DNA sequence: TGTGCCAGCAGTGCAGGGACAGGGTACTCCTACGAGCAGTACTTC.

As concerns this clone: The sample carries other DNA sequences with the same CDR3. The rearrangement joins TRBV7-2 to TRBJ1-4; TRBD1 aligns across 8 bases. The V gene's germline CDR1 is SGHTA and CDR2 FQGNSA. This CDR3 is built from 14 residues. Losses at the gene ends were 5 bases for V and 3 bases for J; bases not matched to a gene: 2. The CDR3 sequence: CASSLDRANEKLFF. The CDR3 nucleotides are TGTGCCAGCAGCCTGGACAGGGCTAATGAAAAACTGTTTTTT.

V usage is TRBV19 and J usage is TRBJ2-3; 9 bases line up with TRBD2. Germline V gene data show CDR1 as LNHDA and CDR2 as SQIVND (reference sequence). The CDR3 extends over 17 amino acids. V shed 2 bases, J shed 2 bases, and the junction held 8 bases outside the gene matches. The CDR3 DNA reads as TGTGCCAGTAGTATAAGCAATAGCGGGGGAACCACAGATACGCAGTATTTT. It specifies CASSISNSGGTTDTQYF.

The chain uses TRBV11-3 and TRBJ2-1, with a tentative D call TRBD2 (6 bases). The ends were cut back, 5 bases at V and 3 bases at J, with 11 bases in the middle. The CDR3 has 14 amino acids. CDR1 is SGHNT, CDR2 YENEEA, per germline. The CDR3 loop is CASSPGGNYNEQFF. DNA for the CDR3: TGTGCCAGCAGCCCAGGCGGGAACTACAATGAGCAGTTCTTC.